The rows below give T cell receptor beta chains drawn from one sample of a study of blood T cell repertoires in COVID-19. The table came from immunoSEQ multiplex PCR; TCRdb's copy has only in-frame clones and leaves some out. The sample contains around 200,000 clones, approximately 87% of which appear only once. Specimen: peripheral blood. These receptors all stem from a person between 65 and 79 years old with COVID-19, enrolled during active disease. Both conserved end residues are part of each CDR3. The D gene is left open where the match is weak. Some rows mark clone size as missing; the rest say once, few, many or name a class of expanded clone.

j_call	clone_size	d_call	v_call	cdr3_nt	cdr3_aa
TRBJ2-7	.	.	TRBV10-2	TGCGCCAGCAGTGAGTGGCAGGGCCATGTCTACGAGCAGTACTTC	CASSEWQGHVYEQYF
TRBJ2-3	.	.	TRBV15	TGTGCCACCAGCAGCCCTGGGGGGGATACGCAGTATTTT	CATSSPGGDTQYF
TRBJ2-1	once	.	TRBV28	TGTGCCAGCGTACGGGTGAGGGATGATGAGCAGTTCTTC	CASVRVRDDEQFF
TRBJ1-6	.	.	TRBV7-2	TGTGCCAGCAGCACGACAGGTTTTAGCTCCTATAATTCACCCCTCCACTTT	CASSTTGFSSYNSPLHF
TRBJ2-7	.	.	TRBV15	TGTGCCACCAGCAGAGATAACGGCTACGAGCAGTACTTC	CATSRDNGYEQYF
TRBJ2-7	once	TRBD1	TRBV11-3	TGTGCCAGCAGCATAGGTGGGACAGGGGTCTACGAGCAGTACTTC	CASSIGGTGVYEQYF
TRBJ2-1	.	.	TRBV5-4	TGTGCCAGCAGCTCCCCACGGGGGTTACACAATGAGCAGTTCTTC	CASSSPRGLHNEQFF
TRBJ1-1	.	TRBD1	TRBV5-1	TGCGCCAGCAGCCCCGGGACAGGGGTCTACACTGAAGCTTTCTTT	CASSPGTGVYTEAFF
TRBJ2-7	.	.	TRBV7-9	TGTGCCAGCAGCTTAGTGTATAGGACTGGGGTCTCCTACGAGCAGTACTTC	CASSLVYRTGVSYEQYF
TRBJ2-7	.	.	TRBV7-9	TGTGCCAGCAGCCCACGCATCACAGATTTCTCTCTTCACGAGCAGTACTTC	CASSPRITDFSLHEQYF
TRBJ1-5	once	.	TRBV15	TGTGCCACCAGCAGAGGGTGGGGGGGTCAGCCCCAGCATTTT	CATSRGWGGQPQHF
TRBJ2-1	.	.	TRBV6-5	TGTGCCACCGAGGGCCCTTTTGTAAATGAGCAGTTCTTC	CATEGPFVNEQFF
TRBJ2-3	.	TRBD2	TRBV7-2	TGTGCCAGCAGCTTAGTAGCGGGGAGAACAGATACGCAGTATTTT	CASSLVAGRTDTQYF
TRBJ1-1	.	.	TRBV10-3	TGTGCCATCAGTGACGCGGGACGCGGGAGGACTGAAGCTTTCTTT	CAISDAGRGRTEAFF
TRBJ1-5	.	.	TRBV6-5	TGTGCCAGCAGCACGGGTCAGGGTTTCGGGCAGCCCCAGCATTTT	CASSTGQGFGQPQHF
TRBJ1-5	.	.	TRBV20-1	TGCAGTGCTAGTAAACCGGGAGGGCCCCAGCATTTT	CSASKPGGPQHF
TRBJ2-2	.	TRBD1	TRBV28	TGTGCCAGCAGCTCCGGGACAGGGCCCACCGGGGAGCTGTTTTTT	CASSSGTGPTGELFF
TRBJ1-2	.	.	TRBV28	TGTGCCAGCAGTTTATCAGTCAACTATGGCTACACCTTC	CASSLSVNYGYTF
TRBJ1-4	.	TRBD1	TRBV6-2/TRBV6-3	TGTGCCAGCAGTTACCAGGGGGGAAAACTGTTTTTT	CASSYQGGKLFF
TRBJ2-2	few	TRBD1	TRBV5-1	TGCGCCAGCAGCTTGCTAGTGGACAGGGTCACCGGGGAGCTGTTTTTT	CASSLLVDRVTGELFF
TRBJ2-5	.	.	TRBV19	TGTGCCAGTAGTATACGCCGAGGATGGGAGTTCCAAGAGACCCAGTACTTC	CASSIRRGWEFQETQYF
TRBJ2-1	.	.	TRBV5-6	TGTGCCAGCAGCTTGGATCGCAATGAGCAGTTCTTC	CASSLDRNEQFF
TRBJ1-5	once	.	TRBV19	TGTGCCAGCGGGGGGAACAGAGGAATTGGCAATCAGCCCCAGCATTTT	CASGGNRGIGNQPQHF
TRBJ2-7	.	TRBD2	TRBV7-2	TGTGCCAGCAGCTTAGGGGGTTGGACTAGCGGGGACGAGCAGTACTTC	CASSLGGWTSGDEQYF
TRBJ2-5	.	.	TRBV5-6	TGTGCCAGCAGCCGCAGGGAAACGTGGCCGGCGACCCAGTACTTC	CASSRRETWPATQYF
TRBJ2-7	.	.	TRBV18	TGTGCCAGCTCACCAGAGAACTACGAGCAGTACTTC	CASSPENYEQYF
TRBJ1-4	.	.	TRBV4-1	TGCGCCAGCAGGGGGCTGGGTGCAACTAATGAAAAACTGTTTTTT	CASRGLGATNEKLFF
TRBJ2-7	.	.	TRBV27	TGTGCCAGCAGTTCGGTCGGGGCGGGATCCTACGAGCAGTACTTC	CASSSVGAGSYEQYF
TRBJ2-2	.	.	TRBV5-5	TGTGCCAGCAGCGGGACGGGACACAACACCGGGGAGCTGTTTTTT	CASSGTGHNTGELFF
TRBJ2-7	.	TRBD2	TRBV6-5	TGTGCCAGCAGCCTACTAGCGGGAGCGCACGAGCAGTACTTC	CASSLLAGAHEQYF
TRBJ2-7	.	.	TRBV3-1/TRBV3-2	TGTGCCAGCAGCCCCCGGGTTCCCCCTTACGAGCAGTACTTC	CASSPRVPPYEQYF
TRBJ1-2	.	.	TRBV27	TGTGCCAGCAGTTTAAAGCCGATCCGCTATGGCTACACCTTC	CASSLKPIRYGYTF
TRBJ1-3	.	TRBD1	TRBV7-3	TGTGCCAGCAGCTCCGGGACAGGGAGGGCGGGAAACACCATATATTTT	CASSSGTGRAGNTIYF
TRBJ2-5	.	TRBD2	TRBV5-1	TGCGCCAGCAGCAGGTGGACTAGCGGGAGAGAGACCCAGTACTTC	CASSRWTSGRETQYF
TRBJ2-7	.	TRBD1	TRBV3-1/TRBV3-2	TGTGCCAGCAGGGGACAGGTGGGGGAGCAGTACTTC	CASRGQVGEQYF
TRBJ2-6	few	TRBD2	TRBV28	TGTGCCAGCAGCGGGACTAGCGGAACTTCTGGGGCCAACGTCCTGACTTTC	CASSGTSGTSGANVLTF
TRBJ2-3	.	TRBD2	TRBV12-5	TGTGCTAGTGGTTCCGTAGCGGGAGCCTCAGATACGCAGTATTTT	CASGSVAGASDTQYF
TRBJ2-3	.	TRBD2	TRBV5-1	TGCGCCAGCAGCTCCGGGACTAGCGGGGGTTCGCAGTATTTT	CASSSGTSGGSQYF
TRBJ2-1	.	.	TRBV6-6	TGTGCCAGCAGTTACGGCACAGGGAGGTTCTTC	CASSYGTGRFF
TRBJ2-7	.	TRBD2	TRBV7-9	TGTGCCAGCAGCTTAGCGGAGGGAGGGGTCGAGCAGTACTTC	CASSLAEGGVEQYF
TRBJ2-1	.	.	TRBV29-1	TGCAGCGTAGAAAAAAGACTAGATAATGAGCAGTTCTTC	CSVEKRLDNEQFF
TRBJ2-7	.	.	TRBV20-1	TGCAGTGCTAGTCCTCCAGCGGAGTCCTACGAGCAGTACTTC	CSASPPAESYEQYF
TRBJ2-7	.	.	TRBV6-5	TGTGCCAGCAGTCAACAGGGGGGGTACGAGCAGTACTTC	CASSQQGGYEQYF
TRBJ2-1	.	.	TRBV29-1	TGCAGCGTTGCCGGGCTGTGGGGGAGGACCTACAATGAGCAGTTCTTC	CSVAGLWGRTYNEQFF
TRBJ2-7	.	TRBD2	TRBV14	TGTGCCAGTGCCCGGGAGGCGGGAGCGGGGTTACAGTACTTC	CASAREAGAGLQYF
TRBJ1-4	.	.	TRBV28	TGTGCCAGCAGTTTATGGGGGTTCGGGGGGATAAATGAAAAACTGTTTTTT	CASSLWGFGGINEKLFF
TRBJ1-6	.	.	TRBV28	TGTGCCAGCAGATACAGGGTGGGATATAATTCACCCCTCCACTTT	CASRYRVGYNSPLHF
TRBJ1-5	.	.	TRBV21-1	TGTGCCAGCAGCAAGGGGGCTTGGAATCAGCCCCAGCATTTT	CASSKGAWNQPQHF
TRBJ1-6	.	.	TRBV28	TGTGCCAGCAGTATGGGACTCTGGATCACCTATAATTCACCCCTCCACTTT	CASSMGLWITYNSPLHF
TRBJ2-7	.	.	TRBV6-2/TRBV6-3	TGTGCCAGCAGTTACTCGCGGTTGCGGGGAAACTACGAGCAGTACTTC	CASSYSRLRGNYEQYF